One sample yielded the 16 T cell receptor beta chains listed below, sequenced in a study of T cells after yellow fever vaccination (dated by TCRdb to between 2018 and 2020). The library came from 5' RACE. The sequencer was an Illumina HiSeq 2500. The public reads were reprocessed in TCRdb via fastp at Q25 and MiXCR, keeping in-frame beta chains. Entries are consolidated by CDR3 protein sequence, retaining the most common genes and DNA. This sample gives about 230,000 distinct CDR3 sequences in total; less than 7.5% of them show up just once. The biggest ten clones account for more than 0.85% of the sample. In light of the paper, this sample's treatment or condition label describes: live attenuated yellow fever vaccine strain. The specimen comprised CD4+ T cells sorted from PBMCs, sampled on the day of the yellow fever booster vaccination. The receptors here all came from a young man who received the YFV17D yellow fever vaccine.

The chain joins TRBV7-6 to TRBJ2-5; perhaps D is TRBD1 or TRBD2 (5 bases each). The germline V and J ends were trimmed by 2 bases and 4 bases, with 17 bases remaining between them. The CDR3 is made up of 16 amino acids. The germline CDR1 and CDR2 sequences are SGHVS and FNYEAQ. This CDR3 reads CASSLPPGTAGETQYF. CDR3 coding DNA: TGTGCCAGCAGCTTACCCCCTGGGACGGCGGGAGAGACCCAGTACTTC.

In its sample, this clonotype was seen a few times. The chain uses TRBV20-1 and TRBJ2-1; TRBD1 aligns across 7 bases. Germline values: CDR1 DFQATT, CDR2 SNEGSKA (reference sequence). The trim removed 3 bases at V and 2 bases at J, leaving 4 bases unmatched. This CDR3 is 14 amino acids long. The CDR3: CSARDRKAYNEQFF. The CDR3 DNA reads TGCAGTGCTAGGGACAGGAAGGCCTACAATGAGCAGTTCTTC.

This clonotype was counted a few times. The CDR3 reads CASSPLATNEQFF. The CDR3 DNA follows: TGTGCCAGCAGCCCACTAGCGACCAATGAGCAGTTCTTC. The rearrangement links TRBV3-1 to TRBJ2-1; 7 bases fit TRBD2. Germline assignment: CDR1 LGHDT and CDR2 YNNKEL (reference sequence). The V segment lost 4 bases and the J segment 6 bases; nucleotides outside the gene matches: 3. The CDR3 runs 13 residues.

The CDR3 nucleotides read TGTGCCAGCAGCTGGGGACAGGCCACTGAAGCTTTCTTT. Translating it yields CASSWGQATEAFF. The chain has TRBV7-2 and TRBJ1-1, with TRBD1 matching 8 bases. Germline V gene sequence: CDR1 SGHTA, CDR2 FQGNSA. The junction had 2 bases not matched to a gene; V was cut back by 4 bases and J by 4 bases. CDR3 length: 13 residues.

This clonotype came up many times. The J gene is TRBJ2-4, the V gene TRBV6-1; no clear D gene. V shed 4 bases and J shed 8 bases, with 15 bases lying between them. This CDR3 is built from 14 residues. The germline V gene encodes CDR1 MNHNS and CDR2 SASEGT. CDR3 DNA: TGTGCCAGCAGTGTTAACTTAGGGTTGGACATTCAGTACTTC. Its protein is CASSVNLGLDIQYF.

There are a few counts of this clonotype. The V and J genes are TRBV29-1 and TRBJ2-2; 7 bases align to TRBD1. In germline, CDR1 is SQVTM, CDR2 ANQGSEA. The CDR3 sequence is 14 residues long. The J segment lost 2 bases and the V segment lost 6 bases, leaving 6 bases of the junction unmatched. CDR3 in amino acids: CSVEQGQNTGELFF. In DNA form, the CDR3 reads TGCAGCGTCGAACAGGGGCAAAACACCGGGGAGCTGTTTTTT.

A few counts support this clonotype. The chain has TRBV9 and TRBJ2-2; D unclear. The CDR3 runs to 15 residues. Germline V gene data show CDR1 as SGDLS and CDR2 as YYNGEE. The V end lost 0 bases, the J end lost 0 bases, and 6 bases lay between the germline ends. The CDR3 sequence: CASSVVDANTGELFF. The CDR3, as DNA: TGTGCCAGCAGCGTAGTGGACGCGAACACCGGGGAGCTGTTTTTT.

The CDR3 is CASSPGQGAQTQYF. The CDR3 bases are TGTGCCAGCAGCCCGGGACAGGGGGCACAGACCCAGTACTTC. The rearrangement links TRBV7-2 to TRBJ2-5; 12 bases map to TRBD1. In germline, CDR1 is SGHTA, CDR2 FQGNSA. V lost 5 bases and J lost 6; bases outside the gene matches: 4. The CDR3 runs 14 residues.

J is TRBJ2-5 and V is TRBV7-2, with D tentatively TRBD2 (5 bases). CDR3 size: 14 residues. The V gene lost 5 bases and the J gene lost 3 bases, with 13 bases spanning the gap. Germline CDR1 reads SGHTA; CDR2 reads FQGNSA. In DNA form, the CDR3 reads TGTGCCAGCAGCAACGGGATGTGGGAAGAGACCCAGTACTTC. Protein product: CASSNGMWEETQYF.

This chain links TRBV6-1 with TRBJ2-7, with 7 bases matching TRBD1. The length of the CDR3 is 14 residues. Germline CDR1 and CDR2: MNHNS and SASEGT. The V segment lost 5 bases and the J segment 1 base; nucleotides outside the gene matches: 5. The CDR3 DNA follows: TGTGCCAGCAGTACGGACAGGCGATCCTACGAGCAGTACTTC. This encodes CASSTDRRSYEQYF.

The rearrangement links TRBV27 to TRBJ1-1, with unresolved D. The germline CDR1 and CDR2 sequences are MNHEY and SMNVEV (reference sequence). CDR3 size: 13 residues. Trimming took 6 bases from V and 5 from J, leaving 13 bases between them. The CDR3: CASSRSSGTEAFF. For the CDR3, the DNA is TGTGCCAGCAGCCGGTCGTCCGGGACTGAAGCTTTCTTT.

On this clonotype: One base away lies a much larger clone, so this may be a sequencing read error. This sequence joins TRBV20-1 and TRBJ2-1; D is perhaps TRBD2 (5 bases). Between the trimmed V and J ends, which lost 6 bases and 9 bases, there was a span of 18 bases. CDR1 is DFQATT, CDR2 SNEGSKA, per germline (reference sequence). This CDR3 has 13 residues. CDR3 region: CSALRGSRAEQFF. Here the CDR3 DNA reads TGCAGTGCCCTCAGAGGGAGCCGGGCTGAGCAGTTCTTC.

This clonotype was observed many times. The chain carries TRBV23-1 and TRBJ2-7, with D uncertain. TRBV23-1 is sorted into the ORF group, with uncertain function. V dropped 10 bases and J dropped 2 bases, with 18 bases sitting between them. The CDR3 length is 14 residues. The CDR3 bases are TGCGCCACCTCTCCGCGCCGACTCGCCTACGAGCAGTACTTC. This translates into CATSPRRLAYEQYF.

The gene calls are TRBV5-1 and TRBJ1-2; D not certain. There are 14 residues in the CDR3. V lost 4 bases and J 7 bases, leaving 17 bases between the germline ends. Germline lookup yields CDR1 SGHRS and CDR2 YFSETQ. The CDR3 loop reads CASSLDAGVGGYTF. In DNA, the CDR3 is TGCGCCAGCAGCCTGGACGCCGGGGTAGGTGGCTACACCTTC.

This clonotype has more than one count but fewer than ten. The chain joins TRBV20-1 to TRBJ1-5; D might be TRBD1 (5 bases). V lost 2 bases, J lost 7 bases, and 24 bases lay in between. This CDR3 has 17 residues. Germline-derived CDR1 and CDR2 are DFQATT and SNEGSKA (reference sequence). CDR3 in amino acids: CSARPSVGGIGGQPQHF. DNA for the CDR3: TGCAGTGCTAGACCGTCAGTTGGGGGGATAGGCGGGCAGCCCCAGCATTTT.

This chain connects TRBV5-4 to TRBJ1-1; weak D call: TRBD1 (6 bases). V gave up 4 bases and J gave up 0 bases, with 13 bases separating them. Germline V lookup: CDR1 SGHNT, CDR2 YYREEE (reference sequence). This CDR3 is built from 15 residues. The CDR3 reads CASSRDTGMNTEAFF. CDR3 in DNA: TGTGCCAGCAGCCGGGACACGGGCATGAACACTGAAGCTTTCTTT.